This T cell receptor (beta chain) derives from a study of T cell changes during pregnancy in multiple sclerosis. V was shortened by 4 bases and J by 2 bases, with 9 bases between the two germline ends. CDR1 SGDLS and CDR2 YYNGEE come from the germline V gene. CDR3 length equals 14 residues. Repertoires were generated with immunoSEQ multiplex PCR, while TCRdb's copy carries only in-frame clones and drops some. The sample yields under 40,000 clones, 80% to 90% seen once. The material sequenced was CD4+ T cells from peripheral blood mononuclear cells, taken before pregnancy. The clonotype was recovered from a female donor with multiple sclerosis, enrolled in a pregnancy study. The chain links TRBV9 to TRBJ2-2; the D is unclear. In DNA, the CDR3 is TGTGCCAGCAGCTTCGAGCCCAACACCGGGGAGCTGTTTTTT. It encodes CASSFEPNTGELFF. The whole variable domain, filled in from reference TRBV9 and TRBJ2-2, reads DSGVTQTPKHLITATGQRVTLRCSPRSGDLSVYWYQQSLDQGLQFLIQYYNGEERAKGNILERFSAQQFPDLHSELNLSSLELGDSALYFCASSFEPNTGELFFGEGSRLTVL.